The next 20 T cell receptor beta chains were all read from a single sample in a study of T-cell memory formation after mild COVID-19. TCRdb redid the calling of the 5' RACE reads with MiXCR, one entry per CDR3 protein. Among approximately 500,000 distinct CDR3 sequences, roughly 23% were seen once, and the ten largest hold approximately 13%. Sample: PBMCs or a T cell subset sorted from them (not recorded which). Receptor source: an adult woman who had mild COVID-19 (a few samples of this study predate the infection). Cell type and time point are not known.

In its sample, this clonotype was seen a few times. The chain uses TRBV2 and TRBJ2-1; 15 bases map to TRBD2. Germline assignment: CDR1 SNHLY and CDR2 FYNNEI. This CDR3 comprises 19 residues. Germline trimming cut 6 bases from V and 0 bases from J; bases unmatched to any gene: 9. The CDR3 is CASRNPGTSGGPSYNEQFF. The CDR3 DNA sequence: TGTGCCAGCAGAAATCCCGGGACTAGCGGGGGGCCCTCCTACAATGAGCAGTTCTTC.

The chain is built from TRBV11-3 and TRBJ2-2; D gene uncertain. Between the trimmed V and J ends, which lost 5 bases and 0 bases, there was a span of 10 bases. CDR1 and CDR2 from the germline V gene are SGHNT and YENEEA. This CDR3 spans 15 amino acids. CDR3 nucleotides: TGTGCCAGCAGCACCGGGCCCACGAACACCGGGGAGCTGTTTTTT. Translation: CASSTGPTNTGELFF. The variable domain in full, with the rest retrieved from reference TRBV11-3 and TRBJ2-2, is EAGVVQSPRYKIIEKKQPVAFWCNPISGHNTLYWYLQNLGQGPELLIRYENEEAVDDSQLPKDRFSAERLKGVDSTLKIQPAELGDSAVYLCASSTGPTNTGELFFGEGSRLTVL.

This clonotype was observed many times. CDR3 in amino acids: CASGRDRGYNEQFF. CDR3 nucleotide sequence: TGCGCCAGCGGCCGGGACAGGGGCTACAATGAGCAGTTCTTC. The rearrangement uses TRBV5-1 and TRBJ2-1, with 10 bases matching TRBD1. From germline, CDR1 is SGHRS and CDR2 YFSETQ. The CDR3 consists of 14 residues. V trimming: 7 bases; J trimming: 3 bases; junction bases outside the gene matches: 4.

The J gene is TRBJ1-1, the V gene TRBV28, with D possibly matching TRBD1 (5 bases). Trimming left V 4 bases short and J 4 bases short, with 7 bases between. This CDR3 spans 12 amino acids. Germline-derived CDR1 and CDR2 are MDHEN and SYDVKM. CDR3 bases: TGTGCCAGCAGTTCCGACAGCACTGAAGCTTTCTTT. Its translation: CASSSDSTEAFF. Full variable domain (remainder filled in from reference TRBV28 and TRBJ1-1): DVKVTQSSRYLVKRTGEKVFLECVQDMDHENMFWYRQDPGLGLRLIYFSYDVKMKEKGDIPEGYSVSREKKERFSLILESASTNQTSMYLCASSSDSTEAFFGQGTRLTVV.

The CDR3 nucleotides are TGTGCCATCAGTGGAGGACAGGGGGAAGAGACCCAGTACTTC. Translating it yields CAISGGQGEETQYF. The genes are TRBV10-3 and TRBJ2-5; 10 bases match TRBD1. The CDR3 contains 14 residues. Germline V gene data show CDR1 as ENHRY and CDR2 as SYGVKD. Losses at the gene ends were 4 bases for V and 3 bases for J; bases not matched to a gene: 2.

The V call is TRBV27, the J call TRBJ1-1; D is possibly TRBD1 (6 bases). The CDR3 is 13 residues long. CDR1 is MNHEY, CDR2 SMNVEV, per germline (reference sequence). V lost 6 bases and J lost 6, with 14 bases in between. CDR3 bases: TGTGCCAGCAGGCCCGGGGACAAGCCTGAAGCTTTCTTT. Translation gives CASRPGDKPEAFF.

The rearrangement joins TRBV24-1 to TRBJ2-1; 10 nucleotides match TRBD1. V was pared by 5 bases and J by 2 bases, with 5 bases of the junction left unmatched. Germline CDR1 reads KGHDR; CDR2 reads SFDVKD. The CDR3 covers 16 residues. CDR3 in DNA: TGTGCCACCAGTGGGACCGGGACAGGGGCCTACAATGAGCAGTTCTTC. As protein: CATSGTGTGAYNEQFF.

The chain is built from TRBV2 and TRBJ1-5, with no clear D. Trimming shortened V by 4 bases and J by 0 bases, and 10 bases separated the two germline ends. This CDR3 has 15 amino acids. Germline V gene lookup returns CDR1 SNHLY and CDR2 FYNNEI. CDR3 sequence reads: CASSADSNSNQPQHF. The CDR3 region has the DNA TGTGCCAGCAGTGCCGACTCTAATAGCAATCAGCCCCAGCATTTT.

This chain links TRBV2 with TRBJ1-2; TRBD1 might be the D (5 bases). CDR3 size: 12 residues. The V gene's germline CDR1 is SNHLY and CDR2 FYNNEI. The V end was cut by 10 bases, the J end by 8 bases, with 17 bases between. CDR3 sequence (DNA): TGTGCCATCCTCGGGACCCCCCTCGGCTACACCTTC. It encodes CAILGTPLGYTF.

This clonotype was counted only a few times. V gene TRBV6-5 combines with J gene TRBJ1-1, with D maybe TRBD1 (6 bases). V was trimmed by 7 bases and J by 1 base, leaving 13 bases between them. CDR3 length: 14 residues. Germline V gene sequence: CDR1 MNHEY, CDR2 SVGAGI. CDR3 sequence: CASTRDTGNTEAFF. The CDR3 bases are TGTGCCAGCACCCGGGACACCGGGAACACTGAAGCTTTCTTT.

This CDR3 is CASSWAGTGGYEQYF. The DNA of the CDR3 is TGTGCCAGCAGTTGGGCCGGGACAGGGGGCTACGAGCAGTACTTC. The gene calls are TRBV12-3 or TRBV12-4 and TRBJ2-7; 11 nucleotides line up with TRBD1. The J segment lost 3 bases and the V segment lost 4 bases, leaving 5 bases of the junction unmatched. The CDR3 has 15 residues.

This chain joins TRBV15 and TRBJ2-3; TRBD2 matches 11 bases. From germline, CDR1 is LNHNV and CDR2 YYDKDF (reference sequence). The CDR3 extends over 16 amino acids. V lost 0 bases to trimming and J lost 4 bases; unmatched junction nucleotides: 3. CDR3 loop: CATSREGLAVPDTQYF. The CDR3 DNA reads as TGTGCCACCAGCAGAGAGGGACTAGCGGTTCCAGATACGCAGTATTTT.

The chain employs TRBV6-2 or TRBV6-3 and TRBJ2-2, with a weak D call TRBD2 (5 bases). Germline V gene lookup returns CDR1 MNHEY and CDR2 SVGEGT. This CDR3 is built from 15 residues. Trimming shortened V by 6 bases and J by 5 bases, and 16 bases separated the two germline ends. CDR3 bases: TGTGCCAGCAGCCGCCGAGGGCTAGGTACCGGGGAGCTGTTTTTT. Amino acids: CASSRRGLGTGELFF.

The V gene is TRBV20-1, the J gene TRBJ2-1; D is perhaps TRBD2 (6 bases). CDR3 size: 12 residues. Germline V lookup: CDR1 DFQATT, CDR2 SNEGSKA (reference sequence). Trimming left V 5 bases short and J 2 bases short, with 7 bases between. CDR3 in DNA: TGCAGTGCTGGGACTGCCTACAATGAGCAGTTCTTC. It encodes CSAGTAYNEQFF.

The chain carries TRBV7-6 and TRBJ1-2; D is uncertain. Germline values: CDR1 SGHVS, CDR2 FNYEAQ. V was trimmed by 1 base and J by 9 bases, leaving 9 bases between them. The CDR3 contains 12 residues. The CDR3 spells CASSLDEGSYTF. CDR3 in DNA: TGTGCCAGCAGCTTAGACGAAGGGAGCTACACCTTC.

The rearrangement joins TRBV12-3 or TRBV12-4 to TRBJ2-3; no clear D. The CDR3 totals 13 residues. The germline V and J ends were trimmed by 6 bases and 3 bases, with 10 bases remaining between them. CDR3 residues: CASRWAGTDTQYF. For the CDR3, the DNA is TGTGCCAGCAGATGGGCCGGGACAGATACGCAGTATTTT.

This clonotype appeared a few times. V and J are TRBV4-1 and TRBJ2-7; 12 nucleotides match TRBD1. This CDR3 region has 19 residues. CDR1 MGHRA and CDR2 YSYEKL come from the germline V gene. With V trimmed by 4 bases and J by 3 bases, 16 bases remained unmatched. CDR3 sequence reads: CASSPPPGQGARGRYEQYF. In nucleotides, the CDR3 is TGCGCCAGCAGCCCCCCTCCGGGACAGGGGGCTAGAGGTCGCTACGAGCAGTACTTC.

The chain couples TRBV4-2 to TRBJ2-5, with 9 bases lining up with TRBD2. J was trimmed by 2 bases and V by 1 base; bases with no gene match: 2. CDR1 and CDR2 from the germline V gene are LGHNA and YNFKEQ. The CDR3 covers 15 residues. CDR3 protein: CASSQGSGGQETQYF. The CDR3 DNA sequence: TGTGCCAGCAGCCAAGGGAGCGGGGGGCAAGAGACCCAGTACTTC.

This chain links TRBV4-3 with TRBJ2-5; 10 nucleotides match TRBD1. Germline CDR1 reads LGHNA; CDR2 reads YSLEER. This CDR3 is built from 15 residues. J lost 2 bases, V lost 3 bases, and 3 bases had no gene match. DNA of the CDR3: TGCGCCAGCAGCCAGAGGGGACAGGGGCAAGAGACCCAGTACTTC. It yields the protein CASSQRGQGQETQYF.

The rearrangement links TRBV29-1 to TRBJ1-1; D remains ambiguous. Trimming took off 0 bases at V and 10 bases at J, with 9 bases between the two ends. The CDR3 is made up of 11 amino acids. Per germline, CDR1 SQVTM and CDR2 ANQGSEA. CDR3 sequence reads: CSVEDRRGAFF. CDR3 coding DNA: TGCAGCGTTGAAGATAGGCGGGGAGCTTTCTTT. The whole variable domain, remainder taken from reference TRBV29-1 and TRBJ1-1, is SAVISQKPSRDICQRGTSLTIQCQVDSQVTMMFWYRQQPGQSLTLIATANQGSEATYESGFVIDKFPISRPNLTFSTLTVSNMSPEDSSIYLCSVEDRRGAFFGQGTRLTVV.